The rows below give T cell receptor beta chains drawn from one sample of a study of identical twins. MiXCR was run by TCRdb on the 5' RACE reads, yielding one entry per CDR3 protein. Among some 600,000 distinct CDR3 sequences listed, about 7.1% were seen once. This sample was also put to use in a study of yellow fever vaccine responses in identical twins.

The material sequenced was PBMCs. These receptors were taken from a woman in her late teens or twenties in good health. The CDR3 runs from the conserved cysteine through the conserved F or W. The D gene is left open where the match is weak. The size entry is marked missing in some rows and otherwise reads once, few, many or a size class.

D gene	clone size	V gene	J gene	CDR3 protein	CDR3 DNA
.	many	TRBV10-3	TRBJ2-1	CAISESAGSQFF	TGTGCCATCAGTGAGTCGGCAGGGTCCCAGTTCTTC
TRBD2	.	TRBV7-2	TRBJ2-3	CASSLVAGGGDTQYF	TGTGCCAGCAGCTTAGTTGCGGGGGGGGGAGATACGCAGTATTTT
.	.	TRBV7-6	TRBJ2-1	CASSSPDSGSYNEQFF	TGTGCCAGCAGCTCCCCCGACAGCGGATCCTACAATGAGCAGTTCTTC
TRBD2	many	TRBV12-3/TRBV12-4	TRBJ2-7	CASRATSISYEQYF	TGTGCCAGCAGGGCGACTAGCATCTCCTACGAGCAGTACTTC
.	few	TRBV5-6	TRBJ1-2	CASSRTNIYGYTF	TGTGCCAGCAGCCGGACTAACATCTATGGCTACACCTTC
.	many	TRBV7-9	TRBJ2-1	CASSLLRDSYNEQFF	TGTGCCAGCAGCTTATTGAGGGACTCCTACAATGAGCAGTTCTTC
.	few	TRBV9	TRBJ2-2	CASSSVGAGELFF	TGTGCCAGCAGTTCTGTGGGGGCCGGGGAGCTGTTTTTT
.	many	TRBV24-1	TRBJ2-1	CATARKDGDLNEQFF	TGTGCCACGGCACGGAAGGACGGGGATTTGAATGAGCAGTTCTTC
TRBD1	many	TRBV12-5	TRBJ1-3	CAGSRGQLTGNTIYF	TGTGCTGGCTCGAGGGGACAGTTAACTGGAAACACCATATATTTT
TRBD1	many	TRBV5-1	TRBJ1-1	CATRGTENTEAFF	TGCGCGACCAGGGGGACAGAAAACACTGAAGCTTTCTTT
.	many	TRBV12-3/TRBV12-4	TRBJ2-7	CASRTPKMARRAHEQYF	TGTGCCAGCCGAACCCCTAAGATGGCAAGGAGGGCCCACGAGCAGTACTTC
.	few	TRBV15	TRBJ2-4	CATSSVRGLAKNIQYF	TGTGCCACCAGCAGCGTGCGGGGCCTAGCCAAAAACATTCAGTACTTC
.	.	TRBV12-5	TRBJ2-1	CASAYREGNEQFF	TGTGCTAGTGCCTACAGGGAAGGCAATGAGCAGTTCTTC
TRBD1	.	TRBV28	TRBJ1-2	CASSLGQVVGGYTF	TGTGCCAGCAGTTTAGGACAGGTCGTTGGAGGCTACACCTTC
.	few	TRBV15	TRBJ1-5	CATSRYPGDNQPQHF	TGTGCCACCAGCAGATACCCAGGGGACAATCAGCCCCAGCATTTT
.	.	TRBV5-1	TRBJ2-7	CASSWTHGPYEQYF	TGCGCCAGCAGCTGGACACACGGCCCCTACGAGCAGTACTTC
.	.	TRBV27	TRBJ2-7	CASSLNTAGEQYF	TGTGCCAGCAGTTTGAACACGGCGGGGGAGCAGTACTTC
TRBD1	few	TRBV28	TRBJ1-5	CASSLPDRANQPQHF	TGTGCCAGCAGTTTACCGGACAGGGCAAATCAGCCCCAGCATTTT
TRBD2	.	TRBV15	TRBJ2-1	CATSREQRELYNEQFF	TGTGCCACCAGCAGAGAACAGCGGGAGTTATACAATGAGCAGTTCTTC
TRBD2	.	TRBV6-2/TRBV6-3	TRBJ2-5	CASSYSISGGPVKETQYF	TGTGCCAGCAGTTACTCGATTAGCGGGGGACCCGTCAAAGAGACCCAGTACTTC
TRBD1	few	TRBV24-1	TRBJ1-2	CATSDTTGTGNYGYTF	TGTGCCACCAGTGATACAACCGGGACAGGGAACTATGGCTACACCTTC
.	few	TRBV3-1	TRBJ1-5	CASSQAPDGSQHF	TGTGCCAGCAGCCAAGCCCCTGACGGGTCCCAGCATTTT
TRBD1	few	TRBV4-1	TRBJ2-3	CASSQERTGPPDTQYF	TGCGCCAGCAGCCAAGAACGGACAGGGCCCCCAGATACGCAGTATTTT
.	.	TRBV7-2	TRBJ1-1	CASSFVVNTEAFF	TGTGCCAGCAGCTTCGTTGTGAACACTGAAGCTTTCTTT